This is a list of T cell receptor beta chains from one sample in a study of T cells in Graves' hyperthyroidism and ophthalmopathy. Each CDR3 protein gets one entry after TCRdb re-called the multiplex PCR reads with MiXCR. The data show hundreds of thousands of distinct CDR3 sequences, under 20% seen once. Sequenced: blood. The receptors originated from a woman in her 30s with Graves' hyperthyroidism. Each CDR3 is given with its conserved first and last residue. D genes are given only for firm matches. Clone size is shown for a subset of rows, as once, few, many or a class of expanded clone.

J: TRBJ1-3; D: -; size: -; V: TRBV7-2; CDR3: CASSLFGGGSGNTIYF; DNA: TGTGCCAGCAGCTTATTCGGGGGCGGATCTGGAAACACCATATATTTT
J: TRBJ2-7; D: TRBD2; size: few; V: TRBV6-2/TRBV6-3; CDR3: CASSYGGSVYEQYF; DNA: TGTGCCAGCAGTTACGGCGGGAGTGTCTACGAGCAGTACTTC
J: TRBJ2-1; D: TRBD2; size: few; V: TRBV5-1; CDR3: CASSPTSGLNEQFF; DNA: TGCGCCAGCAGCCCGACTAGCGGGTTAAATGAGCAGTTCTTC
J: TRBJ2-7; D: TRBD1; size: -; V: TRBV10-1; CDR3: CASSESGQGIYEQYF; DNA: TGCGCCAGCAGTGAGTCTGGACAGGGTATCTACGAGCAGTACTTC
J: TRBJ2-7; D: TRBD2; size: many; V: TRBV20-1; CDR3: CSASPPGLAPAGEQYF; DNA: TGCAGTGCTAGCCCTCCGGGACTAGCGCCAGCCGGCGAGCAGTACTTC
J: TRBJ2-7; D: -; size: -; V: TRBV9; CDR3: CASSGSLGEQYF; DNA: TGTGCCAGCAGCGGCTCACTTGGCGAGCAGTACTTC
J: TRBJ2-1; D: -; size: many; V: TRBV6-1; CDR3: CASSSYLNEQFF; DNA: TGTGCCAGCAGTTCGTACCTAAATGAGCAGTTCTTC
J: TRBJ1-1; D: -; size: many; V: TRBV30; CDR3: CAWSAVGQGTSEAFF; DNA: TGTGCCTGGAGTGCAGTGGGGCAGGGGACGTCTGAAGCTTTCTTT
J: TRBJ2-7; D: TRBD2; size: many; V: TRBV18; CDR3: CASSRDSGSTEQYF; DNA: TGTGCCAGCTCACGGGATAGCGGGAGTACTGAGCAGTACTTC
J: TRBJ2-7; D: -; size: few; V: TRBV20-1; CDR3: CSATQDSYEQYF; DNA: TGCAGTGCTACGCAGGACTCCTACGAGCAGTACTTC
J: TRBJ1-1; D: -; size: many; V: TRBV30; CDR3: CAWTSRARNSFGNTEAFF; DNA: TGTGCCTGGACGAGTCGGGCGCGGAATTCATTTGGGAACACTGAAGCTTTCTTT
J: TRBJ2-7; D: -; size: many; V: TRBV20-1; CDR3: CRTQGNTYEQYF; DNA: TGCAGGACACAGGGAAATACCTACGAGCAGTACTTC
J: TRBJ2-7; D: TRBD1; size: few; V: TRBV12-3/TRBV12-4; CDR3: CASSLGQGGDEQYF; DNA: TGTGCCAGCAGTTTAGGACAGGGGGGAGACGAGCAGTACTTC
J: TRBJ2-3; D: -; size: many; V: TRBV6-2/TRBV6-3; CDR3: CASRFEAPPAQYF; DNA: TGTGCCAGCAGGTTCGAGGCCCCGCCCGCGCAGTATTTT
J: TRBJ2-5; D: -; size: -; V: TRBV19; CDR3: CASSPDLWETQYF; DNA: TGTGCCAGTAGTCCGGACTTGTGGGAGACCCAGTACTTC
J: TRBJ1-1; D: -; size: many; V: TRBV28; CDR3: CASRTGMNTEAFF; DNA: TGTGCCAGCAGGACAGGTATGAACACTGAAGCTTTCTTT
J: TRBJ1-5; D: TRBD1; size: many; V: TRBV19; CDR3: CASSYDRGLNQPQHF; DNA: TGTGCCAGTAGTTATGACAGGGGTCTCAATCAGCCCCAGCATTTT
J: TRBJ2-7; D: TRBD1; size: few; V: TRBV7-9; CDR3: CASSFLRKRTGTYEQYF; DNA: TGTGCCAGCAGCTTTCTCCGCAAAAGGACAGGAACCTACGAGCAGTACTTC
J: TRBJ2-3; D: -; size: many; V: TRBV2; CDR3: CASRSAGFTDTQYF; DNA: TGTGCCAGCCGCTCGGCAGGCTTCACAGATACGCAGTATTTT
J: TRBJ2-5; D: TRBD2; size: -; V: TRBV6-1; CDR3: CASSPGTSLATQYF; DNA: TGTGCCAGCAGCCCCGGGACTAGCTTAGCGACCCAGTACTTC
J: TRBJ1-1; D: TRBD1; size: many; V: TRBV18; CDR3: CASRTGRNTEAFF; DNA: TGTGCCAGTCGGACAGGGAGAAACACTGAAGCTTTCTTT
J: TRBJ1-2; D: TRBD1; size: many; V: TRBV5-1; CDR3: CASSSDNRGNYGYTF; DNA: TGCGCCAGCAGCTCGGACAACAGGGGGAACTATGGCTACACCTTC
J: TRBJ2-5; D: -; size: many; V: TRBV6-1; CDR3: CASSEDWAQETQYF; DNA: TGTGCCAGCAGTGAAGATTGGGCTCAAGAGACCCAGTACTTC
J: TRBJ1-4; D: -; size: many; V: TRBV6-1; CDR3: CASSSSQLATNEKLFF; DNA: TGTGCCAGCAGTTCTTCCCAACTAGCAACTAATGAAAAACTGTTTTTT
J: TRBJ2-7; D: TRBD1; size: many; V: TRBV24-1; CDR3: CATGPGQGRSEQYF; DNA: TGTGCCACCGGGCCGGGACAGGGGAGGTCCGAGCAGTACTTC
J: TRBJ1-1; D: -; size: many; V: TRBV5-1; CDR3: CASSFADVAEAFF; DNA: TGCGCCAGCAGCTTTGCGGATGTCGCTGAAGCTTTCTTT
J: TRBJ2-1; D: -; size: -; V: TRBV11-3; CDR3: CASSLTGLPNNEQSF; DNA: TGTGCCAGCAGCTTAACGGGTCTTCCTAACAATGAGCAGTCCTTC
J: TRBJ2-7; D: TRBD2; size: few; V: TRBV5-6; CDR3: CASSRLTSTSGYEQYF; DNA: TGTGCCAGCAGCCGCCTAACCTCGACTAGCGGCTACGAGCAGTACTTC
J: TRBJ2-7; D: TRBD2; size: many; V: TRBV6-5; CDR3: CASSYSFPRGTSGYEQYF; DNA: TGTGCCAGCAGTTACTCCTTTCCCCGGGGGACTAGCGGGTACGAGCAGTACTTC
J: TRBJ2-7; D: TRBD1; size: many; V: TRBV11-2; CDR3: CASSSVRDSDYEQYF; DNA: TGTGCCAGCAGCTCCGTCCGGGACAGCGACTACGAGCAGTACTTC
J: TRBJ2-7; D: -; size: -; V: TRBV29-1; CDR3: CSAPGEPGEQYF; DNA: TGCAGCGCGCCAGGGGAGCCTGGCGAGCAGTACTTC
J: TRBJ2-1; D: -; size: -; V: TRBV30; CDR3: CAWSVATAGAYNEQFF; DNA: TGTGCCTGGAGTGTGGCTACGGCGGGGGCGTACAATGAGCAGTTCTTC
J: TRBJ1-1; D: TRBD1; size: many; V: TRBV6-1; CDR3: CASSLGTGVFTEAFF; DNA: TGTGCCAGCAGTCTCGGGACAGGGGTTTTCACTGAAGCTTTCTTT
J: TRBJ1-1; D: -; size: many; V: TRBV12-3/TRBV12-4; CDR3: CASSRVGLTEAFF; DNA: TGTGCCAGCAGTAGAGTGGGGCTGACGGAAGCTTTCTTT
J: TRBJ2-7; D: TRBD2; size: few; V: TRBV6-1; CDR3: CASSEAVRLAGEGNEQYF; DNA: TGTGCCAGCAGTGAAGCCGTAAGGCTAGCGGGAGAAGGCAACGAGCAGTACTTC
J: TRBJ2-1; D: -; size: -; V: TRBV7-2; CDR3: CASRQAGWDEQFF; DNA: TGTGCCAGCAGACAAGCGGGCTGGGATGAGCAGTTCTTC
J: TRBJ2-4; D: TRBD2; size: many; V: TRBV5-1; CDR3: CASSLAGGRYGNIQYF; DNA: TGCGCCAGCAGCTTGGCGGGGGGGCGGTATGGAAACATTCAGTACTTC
J: TRBJ1-5; D: -; size: -; V: TRBV18; CDR3: CASSGTRLNNQPQHF; DNA: TGTGCCAGCTCAGGTACCCGTCTCAACAATCAGCCCCAGCATTTT
J: TRBJ2-1; D: -; size: many; V: TRBV20-1; CDR3: CSARAVSYNEQFF; DNA: TGCAGTGCTAGGGCGGTTTCCTACAATGAGCAGTTCTTC
J: TRBJ2-2; D: -; size: -; V: TRBV5-1; CDR3: CASSGTEGSDNGELFF; DNA: TGCGCCAGCAGTGGGACTGAGGGGAGCGACAACGGGGAGCTGTTTTTT
J: TRBJ1-3; D: -; size: few; V: TRBV5-5; CDR3: CASSSSISGNTIYF; DNA: TGTGCCAGCAGCTCTTCAATATCTGGAAACACCATATATTTT
J: TRBJ2-3; D: TRBD2; size: few; V: TRBV28; CDR3: CASSYRLAGGPSTDTQYF; DNA: TGTGCCAGCAGTTATCGGCTAGCGGGAGGGCCAAGCACAGATACGCAGTATTTT
J: TRBJ2-7; D: TRBD1; size: many; V: TRBV11-2; CDR3: CASSATTGQPSSYEQYF; DNA: TGTGCCAGCAGCGCGACCACGGGACAGCCGAGCTCCTACGAGCAGTACTTC
J: TRBJ2-5; D: TRBD2; size: many; V: TRBV20-1; CDR3: CSAPLAGGPVGQETQYF; DNA: TGCAGTGCCCCATTAGCGGGAGGGCCTGTAGGGCAAGAGACCCAGTACTTC
J: TRBJ2-7; D: TRBD2; size: -; V: TRBV7-9; CDR3: CASSSREGYSYEQYF; DNA: TGTGCCAGCAGCTCGAGGGAGGGTTACTCCTACGAGCAGTACTTC